The next 14 T cell receptor beta chains were all read from a single sample in a study of T cell repertoires in aging, cancer and after chemotherapy. Peripheral blood genomic DNA, not sorted cells or RNA, was the template. TRB rearrangements spanning V, D and J were amplified using mixed TRB-A/B primers. Each CDR3 protein is one row after TCRdb ran MiXCR on the multiplex PCR reads. The table includes about 5,800 distinct CDR3 sequences, 23% detected once. Sequencing was carried out using blood. The source of these receptors is a human donor with a blood cancer.

Sample share makes this clonotype medium-sized. This sequence joins TRBV11-3 and TRBJ2-1; possible D gene TRBD2, 5 bases. Germline V gene sequence: CDR1 SGHNT, CDR2 YENEEA. V lost 1 base and J 7 bases, leaving 5 bases between the germline ends. CDR3 size: 12 residues. CDR3 region: CASSLVANEQFF. Written as DNA, the CDR3 is TGTGCCAGCAGCTTAGTAGCGAATGAGCAGTTCTTC.

By share, this clonotype ranks as medium-sized. V usage is TRBV5-4 and J usage is TRBJ2-3; 8 bases are shared with TRBD2. The CDR3 spans 19 residues. The germline V gene has CDR1 SGHNT and CDR2 YYREEE (reference sequence). V lost 0 bases and J lost 2; bases outside the gene matches: 14. The chain's CDR3 is CASSLGGGMASVFTDTQYF. CDR3 DNA sequence: TGTGCCAGCAGCTTGGGCGGGGGGATGGCTAGCGTTTTCACAGATACGCAGTATTTT.

In this sample, this clonotype is medium-sized. The rearrangement links TRBV20-1 to TRBJ2-1, with 9 bases aligning to TRBD2. The ends lost 6 bases at V and 3 bases at J; junction bases unmatched: 6. This CDR3 is built from 14 residues. Germline values: CDR1 DFQATT, CDR2 SNEGSKA (reference sequence). CDR3 in DNA: TGCAGTGCCAGCGAGACTAGCGGCTACAATGAGCAGTTCTTC. Amino acids: CSASETSGYNEQFF.

A word on this clonotype: A read error may produce the germline difference seen at one junction end. The J gene is TRBJ2-1, the V gene TRBV6-6; 8 bases are a match to TRBD1. CDR3 length: 13 residues. The germline CDR1 and CDR2 sequences are MNHNY and SVGAGI (reference sequence). CDR3 DNA sequence: TGTGCCAGCAGGGGACAGGCCTACAATGAGCAGTTCTTT. Amino acid sequence: CASRGQAYNEQFF.

This clonotype qualifies as medium-sized (0.01 to 0.1%). The V gene is TRBV6-5, the J gene TRBJ2-1, with 7 bases aligning to TRBD2. The CDR3 extends over 16 amino acids. In germline, CDR1 is MNHEY, CDR2 SVGAGI. J lost 0 bases, V lost 2 bases, and 4 bases had no gene match. The CDR3 sequence is CASSYRAGSSYNEQFF. The CDR3 coding sequence is TGTGCCAGCAGTTACAGAGCGGGGAGCTCCTACAATGAGCAGTTCTTC.

This clonotype is medium-sized by share. V is TRBV18 and J is TRBJ2-1, with D possibly TRBD2 on 6 matching bases. CDR1 and CDR2 from the germline V gene are KGHSH and LQKENI. Trimming pared 2 bases from V and 4 bases from J, leaving 6 bases between. This CDR3 comprises 13 residues. The CDR3 DNA sequence: TGTGCCAGCTCACCAGCGGGGTACAATGAGCAGTTCTTC. Translated: CASSPAGYNEQFF.

Relative to its sample, this clonotype is medium-sized (0.01 to 0.1%). This chain links TRBV7-9 with TRBJ2-1; 8 bases agree with TRBD2. Per germline, CDR1 SEHNR and CDR2 FQNEAQ (reference sequence). The CDR3 totals 14 residues. Trimming removed 6 bases from V and 7 bases from J; junction bases left unmatched: 8. This CDR3 is CASSYGGARNEQFF. The CDR3 DNA reads as TGTGCCAGCAGTTACGGGGGGGCCCGGAATGAGCAGTTCTTC.

Only a few counts were recorded for this clonotype. This chain links TRBV5-1 with TRBJ2-1; TRBD2 aligns across 12 bases. The CDR3 is made up of 17 amino acids. The V gene's germline CDR1 is SGHRS and CDR2 YFSETQ. The ends lost 0 bases at V and 2 bases at J; junction bases unmatched: 3. The CDR3 coding sequence is TGCGCCAGCAGCTTGGGCCTAGCGGGAGGGACCTACAATGAGCAGTTCTTC. Amino acid sequence: CASSLGLAGGTYNEQFF.

This clonotype was picked up a small number of times. The chain is built from TRBV20-1 and TRBJ1-2; 9 nucleotides align to TRBD1. CDR1 DFQATT and CDR2 SNEGSKA come from the germline V gene (reference sequence). J gave up 2 bases and V 3 bases, and 4 bases lay outside the gene matches. This CDR3 region has 14 residues. For the CDR3, the DNA is TGCAGTGCTAGCCGGGACAGGGTAAACTATGGCTACACCTTC. It encodes CSASRDRVNYGYTF.

This clonotype was counted only a few times. The CDR3 DNA reads as TGTGCCATCAGTGTCCGGAACGAGCAGTACTTC. This translates into CAISVRNEQYF. The V and J genes are TRBV10-3 and TRBJ2-7; D remains unclear. The CDR3 runs 11 residues. Trimming cost V 4 bases and J 5 bases, with 6 bases left between them. Germline CDR1 is ENHRY and CDR2 is SYGVKD.

The chain uses TRBV4-1 and TRBJ1-5; D is undetermined. V was shortened by 3 bases and J by 7 bases, with 10 bases between the two germline ends. CDR1 is MGHRA, CDR2 YSYEKL, per germline. This CDR3 has 13 amino acids. The CDR3 protein is CASSQPLEQPQHF. DNA of the CDR3: TGCGCCAGCAGCCAGCCTCTTGAACAGCCCCAGCATTTT.

V and J are TRBV28 and TRBJ1-5, with 7 bases fitting TRBD1. CDR3 size: 12 residues. The germline gives CDR1 MDHEN, CDR2 SYDVKM. V lost 10 bases to trimming and J lost 4 bases; unmatched junction nucleotides: 4. The CDR3 sequence: CATRGGNQPQHF. CDR3 in DNA: TGTGCCACCAGGGGGGGTAATCAGCCCCAGCATTTT.

By sample fraction, this clonotype is medium-sized (0.01 to 0.1%). CDR3 bases: TGTGCCAGTAGTATAGCTCGTTCTCAGGATGAGCAGTTCTTC. Protein: CASSIARSQDEQFF. The chain is built from TRBV19 and TRBJ2-1; no firm D call. CDR3 size: 14 residues. Germline V gene sequence: CDR1 LNHDA, CDR2 SQIVND (reference sequence). Trimming cost V 1 base and J 8 bases, with 12 bases left between them.

This clonotype is labeled as medium-sized (0.01 to 0.1%). The chain links TRBV6-2 or TRBV6-3 to TRBJ2-3; TRBD2 agrees at 8 bases. The germline V gene encodes CDR1 MNHEY and CDR2 SVGEGT. The junction had 0 bases not matched to a gene; V was cut back by 6 bases and J by 1 base. The CDR3 has 13 residues. This chain's CDR3 is CASRTSGTDTQYF. The CDR3 DNA reads TGTGCCAGCAGGACTAGCGGCACAGATACGCAGTATTTT.